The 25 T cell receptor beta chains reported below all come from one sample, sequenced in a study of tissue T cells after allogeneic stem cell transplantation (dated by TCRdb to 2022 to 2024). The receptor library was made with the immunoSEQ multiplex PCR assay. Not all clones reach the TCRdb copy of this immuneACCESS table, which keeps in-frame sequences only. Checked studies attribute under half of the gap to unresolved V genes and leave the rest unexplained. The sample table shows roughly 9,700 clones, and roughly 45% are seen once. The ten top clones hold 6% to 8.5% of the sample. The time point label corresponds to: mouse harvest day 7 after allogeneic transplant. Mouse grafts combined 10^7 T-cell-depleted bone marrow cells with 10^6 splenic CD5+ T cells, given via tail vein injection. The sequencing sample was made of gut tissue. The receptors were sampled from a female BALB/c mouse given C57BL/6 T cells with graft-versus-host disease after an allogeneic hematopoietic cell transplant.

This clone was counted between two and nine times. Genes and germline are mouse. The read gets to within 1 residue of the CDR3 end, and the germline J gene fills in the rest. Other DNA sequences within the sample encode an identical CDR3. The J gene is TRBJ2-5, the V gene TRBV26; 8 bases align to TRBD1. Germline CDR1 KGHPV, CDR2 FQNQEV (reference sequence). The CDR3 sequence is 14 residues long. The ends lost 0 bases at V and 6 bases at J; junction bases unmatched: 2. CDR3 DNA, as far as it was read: TGTGCCAGCAGTCTGTCTCAGGGGGCGGACACCCAGTAC. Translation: CASSLSQGADTQY. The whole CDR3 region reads CASSLSQGADTQYF.

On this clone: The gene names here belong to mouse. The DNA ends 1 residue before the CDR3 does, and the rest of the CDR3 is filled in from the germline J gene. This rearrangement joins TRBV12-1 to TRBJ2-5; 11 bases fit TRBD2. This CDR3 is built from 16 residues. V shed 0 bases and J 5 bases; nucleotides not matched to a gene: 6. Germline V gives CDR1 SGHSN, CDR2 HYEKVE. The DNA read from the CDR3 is TGTGCCAGCTCTCTCCACCGGGACTGGGGGAGAGACACCCAGTAC. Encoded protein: CASSLHRDWGRDTQY. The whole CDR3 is CASSLHRDWGRDTQYF.

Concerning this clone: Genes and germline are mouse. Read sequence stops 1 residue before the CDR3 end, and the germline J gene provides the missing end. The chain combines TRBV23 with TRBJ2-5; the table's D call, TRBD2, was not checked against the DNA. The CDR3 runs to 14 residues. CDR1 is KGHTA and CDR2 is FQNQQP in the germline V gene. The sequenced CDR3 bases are TGCTCCAGCAGAGGGACTGGGGGGCAAGACACCCAGTAC. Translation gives CSSRGTGGQDTQY. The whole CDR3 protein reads CSSRGTGGQDTQYF. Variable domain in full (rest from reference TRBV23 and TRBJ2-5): DAAVTQKPRYLIKMKGQEAEMKCIPEKGHTAVFWYQQKQSKELKFLIYFQNQQPLDQIDMVKERFSAVCPSSSLCSLGIRTCEAEDSALYLCSSRGTGGQDTQYFGPGTRLLVL.

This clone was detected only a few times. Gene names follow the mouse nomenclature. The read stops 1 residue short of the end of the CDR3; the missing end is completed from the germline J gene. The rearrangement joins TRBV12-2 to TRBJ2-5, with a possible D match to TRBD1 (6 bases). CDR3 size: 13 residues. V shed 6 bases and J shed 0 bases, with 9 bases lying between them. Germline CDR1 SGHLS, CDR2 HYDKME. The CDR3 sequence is CASRDNNQDTQYF. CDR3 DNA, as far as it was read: TGTGCCAGCCGGGACAATAACCAAGACACCCAGTAC.

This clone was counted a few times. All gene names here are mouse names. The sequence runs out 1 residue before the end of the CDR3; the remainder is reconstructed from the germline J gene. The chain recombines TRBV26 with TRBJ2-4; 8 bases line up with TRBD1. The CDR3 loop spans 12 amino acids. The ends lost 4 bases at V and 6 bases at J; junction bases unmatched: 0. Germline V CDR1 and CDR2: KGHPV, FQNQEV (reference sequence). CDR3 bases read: TGTGCCAGCAGTCGGGACAGGAACACCTTGTAC. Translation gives CASSRDRNTLY. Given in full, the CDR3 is CASSRDRNTLYF.

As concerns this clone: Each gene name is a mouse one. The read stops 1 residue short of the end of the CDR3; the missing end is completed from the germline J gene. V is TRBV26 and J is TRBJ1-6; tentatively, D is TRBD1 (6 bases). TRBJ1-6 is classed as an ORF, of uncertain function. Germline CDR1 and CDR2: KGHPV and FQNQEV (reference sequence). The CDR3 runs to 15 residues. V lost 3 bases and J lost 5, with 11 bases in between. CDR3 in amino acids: CASSLLGTNNSPLYF. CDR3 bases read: TGTGCCAGCAGTCTCCTTGGGACAAATAATTCGCCCCTCTAC.

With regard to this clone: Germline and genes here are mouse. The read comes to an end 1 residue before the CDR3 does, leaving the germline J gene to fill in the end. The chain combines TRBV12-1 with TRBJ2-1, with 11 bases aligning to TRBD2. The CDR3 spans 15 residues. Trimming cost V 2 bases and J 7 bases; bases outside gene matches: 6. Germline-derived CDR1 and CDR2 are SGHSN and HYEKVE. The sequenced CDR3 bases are TGTGCCAGCTCTCGCCGGGACTGGGGGAGGGCTGAGCAGTTC. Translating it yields CASSRRDWGRAEQF. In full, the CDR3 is CASSRRDWGRAEQFF. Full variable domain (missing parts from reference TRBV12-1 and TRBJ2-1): DSGVVQSPRHIIKEKGGRSVLTCIPISGHSNVVWYQQTLGKELKFLIQHYEKVERDKGFLPSRFSVQQFDDYHSEMNMSALELEDSAMYFCASSRRDWGRAEQFFGPGTRLTVL.

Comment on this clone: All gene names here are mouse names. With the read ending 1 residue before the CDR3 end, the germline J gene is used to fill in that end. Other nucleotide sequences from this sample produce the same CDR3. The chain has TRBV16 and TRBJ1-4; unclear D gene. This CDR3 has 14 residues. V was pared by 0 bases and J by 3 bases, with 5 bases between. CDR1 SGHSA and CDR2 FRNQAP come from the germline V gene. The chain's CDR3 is CASSLETTNERLFF. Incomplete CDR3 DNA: TGTGCAAGCAGCTTAGAGACAACCAACGAAAGATTATTT.

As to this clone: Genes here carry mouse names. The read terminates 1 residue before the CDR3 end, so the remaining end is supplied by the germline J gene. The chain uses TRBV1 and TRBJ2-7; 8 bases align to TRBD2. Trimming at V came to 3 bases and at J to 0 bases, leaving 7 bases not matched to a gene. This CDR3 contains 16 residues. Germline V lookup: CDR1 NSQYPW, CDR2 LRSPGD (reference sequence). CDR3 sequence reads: CTCSARLGPSSYEQYF. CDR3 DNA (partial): TGCACCTGCAGTGCCCGACTGGGGCCTAGCTCCTATGAACAGTAC.

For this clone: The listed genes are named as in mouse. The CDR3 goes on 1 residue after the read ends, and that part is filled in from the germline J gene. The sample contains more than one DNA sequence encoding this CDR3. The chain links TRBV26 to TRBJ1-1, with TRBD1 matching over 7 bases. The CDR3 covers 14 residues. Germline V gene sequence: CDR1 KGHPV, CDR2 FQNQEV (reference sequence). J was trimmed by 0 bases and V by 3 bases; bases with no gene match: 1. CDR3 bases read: TGTGCCAGCAGTCTTACAGGGGCAAACACAGAAGTCTTC. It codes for CASSLTGANTEVF. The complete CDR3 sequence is CASSLTGANTEVFF. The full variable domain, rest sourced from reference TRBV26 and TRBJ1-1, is NSKVIQTPRYLVKGQGQKAKMRCIPEKGHPVVFWYQQNKNNEFKFLINFQNQEVLQQIDMTEKRFSAECPSNSPCSLEIQSSEAGDSALYLCASSLTGANTEVFFGKGTRLTVV.

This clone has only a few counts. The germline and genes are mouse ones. The CDR3 DNA, read in part, is TGCTCCAGCAGTCGCGGACTGGGGGCAGAAACGCTGTAT. Its translation is CSSSRGLGAETLY. The whole CDR3 sequence is CSSSRGLGAETLYF. The chain is built from TRBV23 and TRBJ2-3; the listed D gene, TRBD2, was not tested against the DNA. The read falls 1 residue short of the CDR3 end, and the missing part is taken from the germline J gene. CDR1 is KGHTA and CDR2 is FQNQQP in the germline V gene. This CDR3 contains 14 residues.

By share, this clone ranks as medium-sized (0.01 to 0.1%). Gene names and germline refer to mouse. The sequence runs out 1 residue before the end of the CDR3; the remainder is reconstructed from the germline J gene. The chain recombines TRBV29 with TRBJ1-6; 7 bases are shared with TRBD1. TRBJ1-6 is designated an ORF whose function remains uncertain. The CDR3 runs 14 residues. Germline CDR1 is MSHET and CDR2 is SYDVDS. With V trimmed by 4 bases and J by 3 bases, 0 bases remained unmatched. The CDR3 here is CASSSGGYNSPLYF. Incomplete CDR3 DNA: TGTGCTAGCAGTTCAGGGGGCTATAATTCGCCCCTCTAC.

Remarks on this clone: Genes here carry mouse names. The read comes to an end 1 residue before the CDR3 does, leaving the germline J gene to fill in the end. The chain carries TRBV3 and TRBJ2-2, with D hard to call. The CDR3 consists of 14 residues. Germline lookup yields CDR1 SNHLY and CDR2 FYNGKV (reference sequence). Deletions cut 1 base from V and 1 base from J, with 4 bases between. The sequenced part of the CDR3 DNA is TGTGCCAGCAGCTTAGACAGAAACACCGGGCAGCTCTAC. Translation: CASSLDRNTGQLY. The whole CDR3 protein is CASSLDRNTGQLYF.

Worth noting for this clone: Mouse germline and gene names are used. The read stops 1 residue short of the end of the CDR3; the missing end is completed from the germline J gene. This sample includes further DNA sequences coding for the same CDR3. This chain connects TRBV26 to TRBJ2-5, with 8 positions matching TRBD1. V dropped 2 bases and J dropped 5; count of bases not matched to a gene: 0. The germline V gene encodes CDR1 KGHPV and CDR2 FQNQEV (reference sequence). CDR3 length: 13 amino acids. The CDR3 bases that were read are TGTGCCAGCAGTCTGACAGGGGGAGACACCCAGTAC. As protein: CASSLTGGDTQY. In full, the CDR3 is CASSLTGGDTQYF. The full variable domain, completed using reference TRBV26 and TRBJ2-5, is NSKVIQTPRYLVKGQGQKAKMRCIPEKGHPVVFWYQQNKNNEFKFLINFQNQEVLQQIDMTEKRFSAECPSNSPCSLEIQSSEAGDSALYLCASSLTGGDTQYFGPGTRLLVL.

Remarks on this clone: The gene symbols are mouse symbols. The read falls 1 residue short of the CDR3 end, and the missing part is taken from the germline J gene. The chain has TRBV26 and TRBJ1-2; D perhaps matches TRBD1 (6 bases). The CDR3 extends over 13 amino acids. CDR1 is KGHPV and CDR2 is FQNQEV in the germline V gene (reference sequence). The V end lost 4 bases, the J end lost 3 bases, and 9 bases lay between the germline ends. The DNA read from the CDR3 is TGTGCCAGCAGTCGGTACAGGGACTCCGACTACACC. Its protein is CASSRYRDSDYT. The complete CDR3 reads CASSRYRDSDYTF.

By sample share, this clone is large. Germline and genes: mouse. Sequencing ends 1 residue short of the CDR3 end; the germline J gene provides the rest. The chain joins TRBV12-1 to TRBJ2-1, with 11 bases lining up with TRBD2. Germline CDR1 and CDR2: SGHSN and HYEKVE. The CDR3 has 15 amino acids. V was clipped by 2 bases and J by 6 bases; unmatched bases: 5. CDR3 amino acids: CASSPTGGAGAEQFF. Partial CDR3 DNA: TGTGCCAGCTCTCCCACTGGGGGGGCGGGTGCTGAGCAGTTC.

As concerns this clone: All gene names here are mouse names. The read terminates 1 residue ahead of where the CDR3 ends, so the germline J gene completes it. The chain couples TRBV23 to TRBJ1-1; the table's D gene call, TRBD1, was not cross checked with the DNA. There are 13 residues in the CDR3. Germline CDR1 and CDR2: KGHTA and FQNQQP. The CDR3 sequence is CSSSQDRGTEVFF. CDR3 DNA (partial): TGCTCCAGCAGTCAAGACAGGGGCACAGAAGTCTTC. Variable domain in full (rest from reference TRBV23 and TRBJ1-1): DAAVTQKPRYLIKMKGQEAEMKCIPEKGHTAVFWYQQKQSKELKFLIYFQNQQPLDQIDMVKERFSAVCPSSSLCSLGIRTCEAEDSALYLCSSSQDRGTEVFFGKGTRLTVV.

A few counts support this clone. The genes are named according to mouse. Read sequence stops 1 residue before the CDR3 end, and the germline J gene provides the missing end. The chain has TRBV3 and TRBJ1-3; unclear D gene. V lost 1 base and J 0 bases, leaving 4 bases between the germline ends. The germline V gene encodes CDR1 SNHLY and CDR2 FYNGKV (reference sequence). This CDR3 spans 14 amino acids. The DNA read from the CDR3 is TGTGCCAGCAGCTTAGGGTATTCTGGAAATACGCTCTAT. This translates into CASSLGYSGNTLY. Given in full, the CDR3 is CASSLGYSGNTLYF. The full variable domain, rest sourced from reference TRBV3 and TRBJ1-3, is GPKVLQIPSHQIIDMGQMVTLNCDPVSNHLYFYWYKQILGQQMEFLVNFYNGKVMEKSKLFKDQFSVERPDGSYFTLKIQPTALEDSAVYFCASSLGYSGNTLYFGEGSRLIVV.

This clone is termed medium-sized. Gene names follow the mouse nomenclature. The CDR3 bases that were read are TGTGCCAGCAGTCTGTCAGGGAGTTCTGGAAATACGCTCTAT. Its translation is CASSLSGSSGNTLY. The whole CDR3 protein is CASSLSGSSGNTLYF. V usage is TRBV26 and J usage is TRBJ1-3; no firm D call. With the read ending 1 residue before the CDR3 end, the germline J gene is used to fill in that end. Trimming cost V 0 bases and J 0 bases, with 6 bases left between them. This CDR3 region has 15 residues. Germline CDR1 is KGHPV and CDR2 is FQNQEV (reference sequence). The full variable domain, with the rest looked up from reference TRBV26 and TRBJ1-3, is NSKVIQTPRYLVKGQGQKAKMRCIPEKGHPVVFWYQQNKNNEFKFLINFQNQEVLQQIDMTEKRFSAECPSNSPCSLEIQSSEAGDSALYLCASSLSGSSGNTLYFGEGSRLIVV.

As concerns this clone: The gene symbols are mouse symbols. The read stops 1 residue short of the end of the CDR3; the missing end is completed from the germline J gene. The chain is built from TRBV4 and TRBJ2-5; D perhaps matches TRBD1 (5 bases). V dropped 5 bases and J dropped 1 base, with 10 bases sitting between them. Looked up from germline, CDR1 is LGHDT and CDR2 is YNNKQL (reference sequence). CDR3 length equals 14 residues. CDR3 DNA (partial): TGTGCCAGCAGCCACCAGGGAGACCAAGACACCCAGTAC. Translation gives CASSHQGDQDTQY. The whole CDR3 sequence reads CASSHQGDQDTQYF.

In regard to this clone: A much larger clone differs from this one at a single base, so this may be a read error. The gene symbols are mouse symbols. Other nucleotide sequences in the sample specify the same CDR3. CDR3: CASSLSAETLYF. CDR3 bases read: TGTGCCAGCAGTCTAAGTGCAGAAACGCTGTAT. This chain links TRBV26 with TRBJ2-3; D uncertain. The read terminates 1 residue before the CDR3 end, so the remaining end is supplied by the germline J gene. CDR3 length equals 12 residues. The V end was cut by 3 bases, the J end by 0 bases, with 1 base between. Per the germline V gene, CDR1 is KGHPV and CDR2 is FQNQEV (reference sequence).

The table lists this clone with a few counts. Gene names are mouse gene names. The covered CDR3 bases are TGTGCCAGCAGTGACTGGGGGTCTAGTGCAGAAACGCTGTAT. Amino acids: CASSDWGSSAETLY. The CDR3, in full, reads CASSDWGSSAETLYF. This rearrangement joins TRBV26 to TRBJ2-3, with 9 positions matching TRBD2. The read gets to within 1 residue of the CDR3 end, and the germline J gene fills in the rest. Germline loops: CDR1 KGHPV, CDR2 FQNQEV (reference sequence). The CDR3 consists of 15 residues. The V segment lost 5 bases and the J segment 0 bases; nucleotides outside the gene matches: 3.

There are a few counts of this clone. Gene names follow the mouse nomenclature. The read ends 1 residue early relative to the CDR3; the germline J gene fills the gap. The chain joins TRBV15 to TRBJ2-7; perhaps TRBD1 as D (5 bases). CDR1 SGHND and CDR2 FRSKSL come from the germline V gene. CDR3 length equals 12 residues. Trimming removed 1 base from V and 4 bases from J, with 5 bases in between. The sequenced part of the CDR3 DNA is TGTGCCAGCAGTTTAGGACAGTATGAACAGTAC. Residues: CASSLGQYEQY. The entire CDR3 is CASSLGQYEQYF.

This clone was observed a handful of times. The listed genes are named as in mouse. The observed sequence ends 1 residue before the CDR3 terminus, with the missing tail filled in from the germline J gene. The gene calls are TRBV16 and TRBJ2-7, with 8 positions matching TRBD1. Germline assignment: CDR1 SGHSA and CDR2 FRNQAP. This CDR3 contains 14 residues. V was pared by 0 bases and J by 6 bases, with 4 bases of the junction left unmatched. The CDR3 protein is CASSLETGGGEQYF. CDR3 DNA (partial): TGTGCAAGCAGCTTAGAAACAGGGGGAGGTGAACAGTAC.

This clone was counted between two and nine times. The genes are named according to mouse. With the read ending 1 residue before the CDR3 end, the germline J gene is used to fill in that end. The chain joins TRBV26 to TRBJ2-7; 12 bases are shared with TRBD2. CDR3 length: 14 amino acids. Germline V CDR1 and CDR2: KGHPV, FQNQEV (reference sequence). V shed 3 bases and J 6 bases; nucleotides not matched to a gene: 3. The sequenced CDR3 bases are TGTGCCAGCAGTCTAGGGACTGGGGGGTCTGAACAGTAC. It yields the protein CASSLGTGGSEQY. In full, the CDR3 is CASSLGTGGSEQYF.